The sequence of this TCR beta chain was determined in a study of cytomegalovirus exposure and HLA in healthy donors. Losses at the gene ends were 1 base for V and 4 bases for J; bases not matched to a gene: 11. Germline CDR1 LGHNA, CDR2 YSLEER. This CDR3 contains 17 residues. Study results and limitations: More clonal expansion characterized HLA-associated TCR beta chains than equally common others in a later analysis.

Turning to this clone: Its antigen is unknown.

60 Vbeta and 13 Jbeta primers were used in PCR. Method: immunoSEQ multiplex PCR; TCRdb's copy keeps in-frame clones and lacks some. The table lists 170,000 or so clones, about 80% of them singletons. The sequenced sample consisted of PBMCs. This clonotype was obtained from a man under 40 in good health and CMV-seropositive. The gene calls are TRBV4-3 and TRBJ1-1, with TRBD1 identical over 8 bases. As DNA, the CDR3 is TGCGCCAGCAGCCAAGTCTGGCCGTCGGACAGGGCCACTGAAGCTTTCTTT. Translated: CASSQVWPSDRATEAFF.